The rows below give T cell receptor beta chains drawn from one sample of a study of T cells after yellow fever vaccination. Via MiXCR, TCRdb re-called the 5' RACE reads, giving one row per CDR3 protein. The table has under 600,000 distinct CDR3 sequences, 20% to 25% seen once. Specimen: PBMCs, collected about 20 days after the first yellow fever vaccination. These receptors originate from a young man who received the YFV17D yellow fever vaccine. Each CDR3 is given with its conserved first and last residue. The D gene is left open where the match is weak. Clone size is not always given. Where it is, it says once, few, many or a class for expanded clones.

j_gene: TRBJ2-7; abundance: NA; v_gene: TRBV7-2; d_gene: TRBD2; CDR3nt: TGTGCCAGCAGCTTAGCTCCGACTAGCGGGGGGGCTTCCTACGAGCAGTACTTC; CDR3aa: CASSLAPTSGGASYEQYF
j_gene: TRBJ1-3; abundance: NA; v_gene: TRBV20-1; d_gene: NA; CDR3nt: TGCAGTGCTAGTGGGTCGAGCTCTGGAAACACCATATATTTT; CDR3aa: CSASGSSSGNTIYF
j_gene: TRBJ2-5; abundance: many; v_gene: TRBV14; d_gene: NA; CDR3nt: TGTGCCAGCAGCCAGGGCCTAGGGGAGACCCAGTACTTC; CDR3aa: CASSQGLGETQYF
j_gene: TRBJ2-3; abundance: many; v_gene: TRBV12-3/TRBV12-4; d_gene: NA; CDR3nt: TGTGCCAGCAGTTTCTACCGAGATACGCAGTATTTT; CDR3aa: CASSFYRDTQYF
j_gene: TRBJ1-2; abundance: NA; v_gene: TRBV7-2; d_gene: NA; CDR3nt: TGTGCCAGCAGCTTAGCCGTCTCGCCCTATGGCTACACCTTC; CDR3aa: CASSLAVSPYGYTF
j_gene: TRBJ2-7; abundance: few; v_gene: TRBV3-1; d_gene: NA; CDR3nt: TGTGCCAGCAGCCAAGGGCGAGGGGAGCAGTACTTC; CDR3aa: CASSQGRGEQYF
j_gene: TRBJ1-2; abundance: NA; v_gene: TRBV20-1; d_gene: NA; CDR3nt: TGCACTCTGACAACTTCTAACTATGGCTACACCTTC; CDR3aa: CTLTTSNYGYTF
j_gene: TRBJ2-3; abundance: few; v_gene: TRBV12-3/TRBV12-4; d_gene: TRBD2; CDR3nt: TGTGCCAGCAGTTTGGTTCGGGCGGGGGGGCGGTTACCCACGGGCACAGATACGCAGTATTTT; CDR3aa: CASSLVRAGGRLPTGTDTQYF
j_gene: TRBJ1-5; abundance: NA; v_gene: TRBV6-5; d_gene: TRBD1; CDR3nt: TGTGCCAGCAGTTACTCAGACAGGGTCAATCAGCCCCAGCATTTT; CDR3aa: CASSYSDRVNQPQHF
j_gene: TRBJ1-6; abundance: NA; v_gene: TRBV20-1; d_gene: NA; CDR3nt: TGCAGTGCTAGAGACCCCCGCGTGGCTGGGAATTCACCCCTCCACTTT; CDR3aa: CSARDPRVAGNSPLHF
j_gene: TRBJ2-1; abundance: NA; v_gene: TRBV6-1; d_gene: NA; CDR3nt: TGTGCCAGCAGTCGGTCGGGACGGCAGCGAAATGAGCAGTTCTTC; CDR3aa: CASSRSGRQRNEQFF
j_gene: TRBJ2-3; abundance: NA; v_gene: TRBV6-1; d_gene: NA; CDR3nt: TGTGCCAGCAGCCTCCCCGGCAGGGGCACAGATACGCAGTATTTT; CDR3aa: CASSLPGRGTDTQYF
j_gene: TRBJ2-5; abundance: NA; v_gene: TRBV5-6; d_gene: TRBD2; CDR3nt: TGTGCCAGCAGTCATGCTGGGAGCGGGGGGGAGACCCAGTACTTC; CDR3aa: CASSHAGSGGETQYF
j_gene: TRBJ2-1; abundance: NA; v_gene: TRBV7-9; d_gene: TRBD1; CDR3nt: TGTGCCAGCAGCCGCCGAGACAGGGGAGGCTCCTACAATGAGCAGTTCTTC; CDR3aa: CASSRRDRGGSYNEQFF
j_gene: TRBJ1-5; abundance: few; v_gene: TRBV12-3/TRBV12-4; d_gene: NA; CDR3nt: TGTGCCAGCAGTTTTAACAGCTATAGCAATCAGCCCCAGCATTTT; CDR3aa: CASSFNSYSNQPQHF
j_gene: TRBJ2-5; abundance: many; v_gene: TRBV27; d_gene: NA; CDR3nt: TGTGCCAGCAGTTTAGCGTACCAAGAGACCCAGTACTTC; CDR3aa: CASSLAYQETQYF
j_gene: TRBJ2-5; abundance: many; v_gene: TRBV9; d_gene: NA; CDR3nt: TGTGCCAGCAGCGGATCGACAGAAACCCAAGAGACCCAGTACTTC; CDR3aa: CASSGSTETQETQYF